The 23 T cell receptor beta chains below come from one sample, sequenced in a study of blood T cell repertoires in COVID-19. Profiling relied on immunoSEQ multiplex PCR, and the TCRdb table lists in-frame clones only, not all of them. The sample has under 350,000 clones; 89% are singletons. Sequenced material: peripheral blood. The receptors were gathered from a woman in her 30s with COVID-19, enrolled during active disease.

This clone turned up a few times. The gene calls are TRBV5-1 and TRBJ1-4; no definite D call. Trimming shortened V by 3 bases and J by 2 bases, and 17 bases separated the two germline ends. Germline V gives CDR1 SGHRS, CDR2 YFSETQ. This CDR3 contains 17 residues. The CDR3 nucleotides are TGCGCCAGCAGCTACACTTTAAGGAGAGTGACTAATGAAAAACTGTTTTTT. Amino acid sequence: CASSYTLRRVTNEKLFF. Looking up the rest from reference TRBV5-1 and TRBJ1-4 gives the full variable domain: KAGVTQTPRYLIKTRGQQVTLSCSPISGHRSVSWYQQTPGQGLQFLFEYFSETQRNKGNFPGRFSGRQFSNSRSEMNVSTLELGDSALYLCASSYTLRRVTNEKLFFGSGTQLSVL.

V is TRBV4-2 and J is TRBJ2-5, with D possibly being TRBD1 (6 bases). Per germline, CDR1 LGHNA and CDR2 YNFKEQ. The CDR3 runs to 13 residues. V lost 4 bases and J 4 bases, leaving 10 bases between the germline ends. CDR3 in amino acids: CASSRGLGETQYF. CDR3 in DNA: TGTGCCAGCAGCCGGGGGCTCGGAGAGACCCAGTACTTC.

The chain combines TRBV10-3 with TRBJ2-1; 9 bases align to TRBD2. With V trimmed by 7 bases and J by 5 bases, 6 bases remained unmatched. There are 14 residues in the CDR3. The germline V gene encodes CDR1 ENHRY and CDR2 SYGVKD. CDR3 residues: CAIMPSGGNNEQFF. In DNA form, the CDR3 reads TGTGCCATCATGCCCAGCGGGGGGAACAATGAGCAGTTCTTC.

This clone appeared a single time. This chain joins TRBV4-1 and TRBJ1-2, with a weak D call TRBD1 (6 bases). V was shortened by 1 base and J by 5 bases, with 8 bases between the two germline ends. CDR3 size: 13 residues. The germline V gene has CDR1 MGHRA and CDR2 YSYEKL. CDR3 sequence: CASSQVRGYGYTF. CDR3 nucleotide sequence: TGCGCCAGCAGCCAAGTGAGGGGGTATGGCTACACCTTC.

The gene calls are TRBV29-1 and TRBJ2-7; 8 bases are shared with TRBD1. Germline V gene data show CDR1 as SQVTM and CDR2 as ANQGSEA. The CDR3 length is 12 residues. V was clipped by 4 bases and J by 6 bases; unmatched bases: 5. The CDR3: CSVASGGGEQYV. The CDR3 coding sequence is TGCAGCGTTGCGTCAGGGGGCGGCGAGCAGTACGTC.

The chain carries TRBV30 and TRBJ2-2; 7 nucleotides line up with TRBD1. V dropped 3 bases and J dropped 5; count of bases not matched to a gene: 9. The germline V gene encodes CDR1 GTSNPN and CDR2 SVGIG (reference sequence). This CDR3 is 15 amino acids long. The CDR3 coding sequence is TGTGCCTGGAGGAAGGACCAGACAGGGACCGGGGAGCTGTTTTTT. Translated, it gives CAWRKDQTGTGELFF. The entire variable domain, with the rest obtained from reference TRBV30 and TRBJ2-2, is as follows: SQTIHQWPATLVQPVGSPLSLECTVEGTSNPNLYWYRQAAGRGLQLLFYSVGIGQISSEVPQNLSASRPQDRQFILSSKKLLLSDSGFYLCAWRKDQTGTGELFFGEGSRLTVL.

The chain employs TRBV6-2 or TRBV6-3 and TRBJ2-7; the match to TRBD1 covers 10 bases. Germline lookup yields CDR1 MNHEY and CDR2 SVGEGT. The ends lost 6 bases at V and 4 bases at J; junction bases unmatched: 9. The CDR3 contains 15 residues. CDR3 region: CASSRSGQGTYEQYF. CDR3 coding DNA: TGTGCCAGCAGCCGATCGGGACAGGGGACGTACGAGCAGTACTTC.

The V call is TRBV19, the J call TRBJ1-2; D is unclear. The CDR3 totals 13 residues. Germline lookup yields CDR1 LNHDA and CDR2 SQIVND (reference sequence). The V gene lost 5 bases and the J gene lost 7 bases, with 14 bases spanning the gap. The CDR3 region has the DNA TGTGCCAGTAGTCCCGAGCGGGTCCGTGGCTACACCTTC. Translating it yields CASSPERVRGYTF.

CDR3: CASSLVGLDTQYF. The CDR3 region has the DNA TGTGCCAGCAGCTTAGTCGGTCTAGATACGCAGTATTTT. The rearrangement uses TRBV11-2 and TRBJ2-3; no reliable D call. V shed 1 base and J shed 5 bases, with 7 bases lying between them. Germline V lookup: CDR1 SGHAT, CDR2 FQNNGV. The CDR3 extends over 13 amino acids.

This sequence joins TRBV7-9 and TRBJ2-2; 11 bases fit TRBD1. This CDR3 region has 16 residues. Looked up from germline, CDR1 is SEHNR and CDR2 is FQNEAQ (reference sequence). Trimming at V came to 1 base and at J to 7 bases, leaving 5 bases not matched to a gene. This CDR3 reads CASSLDGQGAGGELFF. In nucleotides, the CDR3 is TGTGCCAGCAGCTTAGACGGACAGGGGGCAGGCGGGGAGCTGTTTTTT.

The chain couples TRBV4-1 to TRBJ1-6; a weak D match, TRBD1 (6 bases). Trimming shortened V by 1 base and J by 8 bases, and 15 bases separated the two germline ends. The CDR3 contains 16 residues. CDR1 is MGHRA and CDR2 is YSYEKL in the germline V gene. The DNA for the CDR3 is TGCGCCAGCAGCCAAGGCCCACCGGGACATCATTCACCCCTCCACTTT. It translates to CASSQGPPGHHSPLHF.

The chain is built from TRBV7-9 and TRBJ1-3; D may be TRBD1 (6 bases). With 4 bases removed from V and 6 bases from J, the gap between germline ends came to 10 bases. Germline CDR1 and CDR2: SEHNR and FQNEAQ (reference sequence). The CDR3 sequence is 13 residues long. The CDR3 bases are TGTGCCAGCAGCTCCACAGGGTTAAACACCATATATTTT. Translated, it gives CASSSTGLNTIYF.

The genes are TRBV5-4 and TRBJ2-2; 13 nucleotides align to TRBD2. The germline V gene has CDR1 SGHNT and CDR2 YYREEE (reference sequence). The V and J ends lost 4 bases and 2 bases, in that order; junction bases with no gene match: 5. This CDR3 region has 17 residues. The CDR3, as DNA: TGTGCCAGCAGCACAGGGACTAGCGGGGTTAACACCGGGGAGCTGTTTTTT. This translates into CASSTGTSGVNTGELFF.

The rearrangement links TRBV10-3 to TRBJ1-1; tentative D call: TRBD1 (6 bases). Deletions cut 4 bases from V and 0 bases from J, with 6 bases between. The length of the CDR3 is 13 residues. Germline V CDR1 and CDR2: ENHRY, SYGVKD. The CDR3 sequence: CAISGTVNTEAFF. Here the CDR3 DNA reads TGTGCCATCAGTGGGACAGTGAACACTGAAGCTTTCTTT.

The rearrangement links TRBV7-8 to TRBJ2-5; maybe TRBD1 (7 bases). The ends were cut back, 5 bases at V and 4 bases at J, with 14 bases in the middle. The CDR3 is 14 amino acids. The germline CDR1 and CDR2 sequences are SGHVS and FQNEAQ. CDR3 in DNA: TGTGCCAGCAGCGAAAACAGGGGAGGAGAGACCCAGTACTTC. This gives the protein CASSENRGGETQYF.

In nucleotides, the CDR3 is TGTGCCAGCAGCCCGACATTCACCTACAATGAGCAGTTCTTC. Translation: CASSPTFTYNEQFF. The chain links TRBV2 to TRBJ2-1, with D hard to call. Looked up from germline, CDR1 is SNHLY and CDR2 is FYNNEI. V was pared by 6 bases and J by 2 bases, with 11 bases between. There are 14 residues in the CDR3.

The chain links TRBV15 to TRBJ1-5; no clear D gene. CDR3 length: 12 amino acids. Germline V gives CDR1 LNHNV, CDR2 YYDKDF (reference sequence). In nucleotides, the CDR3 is TGTGGGGTCGGGGAAAGCAATCAGCCCCAGCATTTT. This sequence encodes CGVGESNQPQHF.

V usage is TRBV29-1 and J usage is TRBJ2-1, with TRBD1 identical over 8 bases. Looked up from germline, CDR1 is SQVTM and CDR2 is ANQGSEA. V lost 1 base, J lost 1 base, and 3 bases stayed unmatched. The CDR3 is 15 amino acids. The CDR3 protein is CSVEGDRRSYNEQFF. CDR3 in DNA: TGCAGCGTTGAAGGGGACAGGAGATCCTACAATGAGCAGTTCTTC.

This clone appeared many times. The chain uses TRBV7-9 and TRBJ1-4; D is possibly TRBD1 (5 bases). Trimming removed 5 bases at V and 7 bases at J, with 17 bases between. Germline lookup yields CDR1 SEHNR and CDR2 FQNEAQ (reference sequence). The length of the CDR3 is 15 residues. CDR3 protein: CASSQMMGEVEKLFF. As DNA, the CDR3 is TGTGCCAGCAGCCAAATGATGGGGGAGGTTGAAAAACTGTTTTTT.

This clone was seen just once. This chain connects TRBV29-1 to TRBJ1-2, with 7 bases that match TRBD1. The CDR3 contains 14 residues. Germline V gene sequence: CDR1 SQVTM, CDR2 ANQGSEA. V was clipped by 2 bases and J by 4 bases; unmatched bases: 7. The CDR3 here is CSVETRQGSYGYTF. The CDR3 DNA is TGCAGCGTTGAAACCCGACAGGGAAGCTATGGCTACACCTTC.

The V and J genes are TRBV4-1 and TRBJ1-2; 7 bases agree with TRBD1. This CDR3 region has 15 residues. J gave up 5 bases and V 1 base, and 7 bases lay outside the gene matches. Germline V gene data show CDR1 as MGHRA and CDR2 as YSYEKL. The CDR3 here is CASSQATGPSYGYTF. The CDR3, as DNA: TGCGCCAGCAGCCAAGCGACAGGGCCGAGTTATGGCTACACCTTC.

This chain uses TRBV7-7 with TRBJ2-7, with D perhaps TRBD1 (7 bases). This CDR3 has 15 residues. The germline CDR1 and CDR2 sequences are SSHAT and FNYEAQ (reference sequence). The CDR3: CASGPRQGSSYEQYV. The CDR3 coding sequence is TGTGCTAGCGGACCGAGACAGGGTAGTTCCTACGAGCAGTACGTC.

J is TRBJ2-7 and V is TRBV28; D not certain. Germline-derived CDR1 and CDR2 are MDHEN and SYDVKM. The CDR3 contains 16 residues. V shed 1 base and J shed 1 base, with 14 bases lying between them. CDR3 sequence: CASSLSPEIGSYEQYF. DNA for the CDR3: TGTGCCAGCAGTTTATCGCCGGAGATTGGGTCCTACGAGCAGTACTTC.